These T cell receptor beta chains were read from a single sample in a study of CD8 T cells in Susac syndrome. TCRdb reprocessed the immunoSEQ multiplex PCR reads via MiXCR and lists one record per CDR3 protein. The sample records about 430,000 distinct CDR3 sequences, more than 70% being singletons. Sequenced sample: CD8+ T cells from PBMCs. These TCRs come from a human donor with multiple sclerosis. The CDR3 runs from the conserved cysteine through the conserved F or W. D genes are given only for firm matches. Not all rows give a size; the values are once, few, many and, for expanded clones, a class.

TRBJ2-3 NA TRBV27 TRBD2 TGTGCCAGCAGCAGCGGGACTAGCAGGGCAGATACGCAGTATTTT CASSSGTSRADTQYF
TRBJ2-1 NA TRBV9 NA TGTGCCAGCAGCGTAGAGGATTCATTGTACAATGAGCAGTTCTTC CASSVEDSLYNEQFF
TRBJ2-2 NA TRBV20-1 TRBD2 TGCAGTGCTAGAGAGGGGGGGACGGTTGTGGGCACCGGGGAGCTGTTTTTT CSAREGGTVVGTGELFF
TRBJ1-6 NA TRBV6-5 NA TGTGCCAGCAGTTACTCCAGCTATAATTCACCCCTCCACTTT CASSYSSYNSPLHF
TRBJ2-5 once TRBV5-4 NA TGTGCCAGCCACTCCGAACTTCAAGAGACCCAGTACTTC CASHSELQETQYF
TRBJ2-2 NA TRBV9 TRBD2 TGTGCCAGCAGCGCGGGGGGGAGCACCGGGGAGCTGTTTTTT CASSAGGSTGELFF
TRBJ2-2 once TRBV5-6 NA TGTGCCAGCAGCTTGGAGGTTACAGTAGGCGGGGAGCTGTTTTTT CASSLEVTVGGELFF
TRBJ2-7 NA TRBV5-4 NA TGTGCCAGCAGCTTAGGGACAACAGAAGCCTACGAGCAGTACTTC CASSLGTTEAYEQYF
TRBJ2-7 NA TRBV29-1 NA TGCAGCGTAAGGAGTATCAACTCCTACGAGCAGTACTTC CSVRSINSYEQYF
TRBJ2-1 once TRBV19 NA TGTGCCAGTAGTATAACTAACTACAATGAGCAGTTCTTC CASSITNYNEQFF
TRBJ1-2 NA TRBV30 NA TGTGCCTGGAGTGTAAGTCAGGGCTATGGCTACACCTTC CAWSVSQGYGYTF
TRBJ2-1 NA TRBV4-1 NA TGCGCCAGCAGCCAAGATTGGGGGACGCAGTTCTTC CASSQDWGTQFF
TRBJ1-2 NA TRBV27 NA TGTGCCAGCAGTTCCCAGGGGTACCCCGGTGTGAATGGCTACACCTTC CASSSQGYPGVNGYTF
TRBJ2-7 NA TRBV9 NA TGTGCCAGCAGCGTAGAAGCATTCCGAGGAAGCGGGCAGTACTTC CASSVEAFRGSGQYF
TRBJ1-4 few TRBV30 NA TGTGCCTGGAGTGTCTTAGGTCTTAATGAAAAACTGTTTTTT CAWSVLGLNEKLFF
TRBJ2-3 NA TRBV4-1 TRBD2 TGCGCCAGCAGAAGTAGCGGGGGGTTAGATACGCAGTATTTT CASRSSGGLDTQYF
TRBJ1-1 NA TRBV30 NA TGCGCCGGAAGGATGAACACTGAAGCTTTCTTT CAGRMNTEAFF
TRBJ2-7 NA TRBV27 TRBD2 TGTGCCAGCAACTTGAGGGGAGGGACTGCCTACGAGCAGTACTTC CASNLRGGTAYEQYF
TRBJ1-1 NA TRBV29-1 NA TGCAGCGCGGGGGCGCCCAAAGCTTTCTTT CSAGAPKAFF
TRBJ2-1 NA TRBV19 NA TGTGCCAGTAGTAACGAAATGTGGAAAAATGAGCAGTTCTTC CASSNEMWKNEQFF
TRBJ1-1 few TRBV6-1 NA TGTGCCAGCAGAGGGACGTTAGACACTGAAGCTTTCTTT CASRGTLDTEAFF
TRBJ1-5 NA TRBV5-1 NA TGCGCCAGCAGCTTGGATCCAGGGAGGGCTCAGCCCCAGCATTTT CASSLDPGRAQPQHF
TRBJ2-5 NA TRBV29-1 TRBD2 TGCAGCGCCTCGGGACTAGCGGGAGCAGAGACCCAGTACTTC CSASGLAGAETQYF